This T cell receptor (beta chain) is drawn from a study of blood T cell repertoires in COVID-19. V was clipped by 3 bases and J by 4 bases, with 10 bases between them. Germline CDR1 and CDR2: SGHRS and YFSETQ. The CDR3 is made up of 13 amino acids. Using immunoSEQ multiplex PCR, the repertoire was profiled, and TCRdb retains in-frame clones only, with some absent. The repertoire includes about 200,000 clones, roughly 87% of them detected once, and about 2.1% sits in the top ten. The specimen sequenced was PBMCs or T cells enriched from blood (not recorded which). The chain is built from TRBV5-1 and TRBJ1-1; D not resolved. The sequence was obtained from a woman between 35 and 50 years old with acute COVID-19. The CDR3 spells CASSSGPGTEAFF. CDR3 coding DNA: TGCGCCAGCAGCTCGGGTCCCGGCACTGAAGCTTTCTTT.